The entry below gives a single TCR beta chain sequence along with its context. The antigen is not known. This sample was included in a study of a mutant IDH1 vaccine in newly diagnosed glioma. Background on the study: Across weeks 1, 3, 5, 7, 11, 15, 19 and 23, patients received a vaccination each time, eight in all.

Sequencing used immunoSEQ multiplex PCR; TCRdb keeps in-frame clones, though not all of them. In the table there are tens of thousands of clones, roughly 79% of which are singletons. General study findings and limits: Evidence of vaccine-induced immune responses was documented in approximately 93% of patients. Pseudoprogression apparently lacked any relation to changes in top peripheral T cell clonotypes.

Specified time point: week 23, last vaccination. A 20-mer mutant IDH1 peptide at 300 ug was injected subcutaneously with topical imiquimod. Patients carried new grade 3 or 4 IDH1-mutant astrocytomas lacking nuclear ATRX. CDR3 length equals 13 residues. Trimming shortened V by 7 bases and J by 4 bases, and 8 bases separated the two germline ends. Germline-derived CDR1 and CDR2 are SNHLY and FYNNEI. The receptor's source is a middle-aged man with glioma. Material: PBMCs, obtained from a glioma patient whose treatment included an IDH1 peptide vaccine. The genes are TRBV2 and TRBJ1-6, with no clear D. The CDR3 DNA is TGTGCCAGCATTGTCGGGTATAATTCACCCCTCCACTTT. Protein product: CASIVGYNSPLHF.